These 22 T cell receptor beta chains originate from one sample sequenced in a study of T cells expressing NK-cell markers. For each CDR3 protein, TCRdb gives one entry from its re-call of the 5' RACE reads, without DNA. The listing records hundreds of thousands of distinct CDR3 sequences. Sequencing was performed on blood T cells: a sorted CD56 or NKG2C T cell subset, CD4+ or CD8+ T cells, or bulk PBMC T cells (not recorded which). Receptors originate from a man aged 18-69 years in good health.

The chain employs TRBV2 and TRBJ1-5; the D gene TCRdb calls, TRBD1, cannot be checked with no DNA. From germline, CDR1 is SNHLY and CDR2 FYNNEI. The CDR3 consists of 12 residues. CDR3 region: CASSEIGVSQHF.

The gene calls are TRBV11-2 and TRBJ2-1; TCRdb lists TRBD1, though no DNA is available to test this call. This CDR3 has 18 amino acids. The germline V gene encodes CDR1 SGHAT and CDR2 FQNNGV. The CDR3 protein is CASSARPRGGTSYNEQFF.

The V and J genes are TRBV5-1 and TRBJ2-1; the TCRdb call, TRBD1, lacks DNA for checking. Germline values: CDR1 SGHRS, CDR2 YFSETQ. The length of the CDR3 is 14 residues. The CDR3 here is CASSLGQEGQQQFF. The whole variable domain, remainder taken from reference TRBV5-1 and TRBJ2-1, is KAGVTQTPRYLIKTRGQQVTLSCSPISGHRSVSWYQQTPGQGLQFLFEYFSETQRNKGNFPGRFSGRQFSNSRSEMNVSTLELGDSALYLCASSLGQEGQQQFFGPGTRLTVL.

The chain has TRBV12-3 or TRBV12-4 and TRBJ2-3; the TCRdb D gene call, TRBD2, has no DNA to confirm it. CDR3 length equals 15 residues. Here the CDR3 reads CATGGLRAWADTQYF.

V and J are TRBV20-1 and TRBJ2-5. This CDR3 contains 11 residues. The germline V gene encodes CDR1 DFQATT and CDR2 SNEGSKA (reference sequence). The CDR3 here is CSASRAKTQYF.

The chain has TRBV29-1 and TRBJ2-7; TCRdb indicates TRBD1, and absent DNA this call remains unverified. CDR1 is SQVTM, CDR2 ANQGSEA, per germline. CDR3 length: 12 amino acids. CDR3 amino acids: CSAGDSSYEQYF.

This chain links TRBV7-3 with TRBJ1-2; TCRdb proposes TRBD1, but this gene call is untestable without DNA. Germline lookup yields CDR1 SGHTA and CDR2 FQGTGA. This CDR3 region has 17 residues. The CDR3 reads CASSPTGGSLSNYGYTF.

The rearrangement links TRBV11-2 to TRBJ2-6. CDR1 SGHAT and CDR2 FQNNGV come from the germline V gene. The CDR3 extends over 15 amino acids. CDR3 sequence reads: CASSLSDSGANVLTF.

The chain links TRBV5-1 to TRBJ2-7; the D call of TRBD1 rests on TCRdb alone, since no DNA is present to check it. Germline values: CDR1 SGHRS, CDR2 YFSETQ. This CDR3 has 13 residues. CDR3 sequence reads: CASSSVWTDEQYF.

This CDR3 is CASSLSRGQGGYTF. The rearrangement uses TRBV7-9 and TRBJ1-2; TCRdb indicates TRBD1, and absent DNA this call remains unverified. Germline V gives CDR1 SEHNR, CDR2 FQNEAQ (reference sequence). The CDR3 contains 14 residues.

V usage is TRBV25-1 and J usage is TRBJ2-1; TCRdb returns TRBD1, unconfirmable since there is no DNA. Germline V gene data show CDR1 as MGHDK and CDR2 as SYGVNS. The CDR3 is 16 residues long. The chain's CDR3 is CASSESGTRIYNEQFF.

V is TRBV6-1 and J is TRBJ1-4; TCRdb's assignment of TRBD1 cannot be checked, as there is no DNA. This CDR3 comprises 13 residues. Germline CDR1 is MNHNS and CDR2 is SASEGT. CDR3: CASSGEPGEKLFF.

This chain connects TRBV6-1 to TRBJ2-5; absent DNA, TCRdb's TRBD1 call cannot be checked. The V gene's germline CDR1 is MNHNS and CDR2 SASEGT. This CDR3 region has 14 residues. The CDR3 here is CASRPPGHQETQYF.

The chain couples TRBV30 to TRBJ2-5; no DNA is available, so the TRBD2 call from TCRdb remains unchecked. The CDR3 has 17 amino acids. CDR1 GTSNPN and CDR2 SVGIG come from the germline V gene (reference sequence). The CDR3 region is CAWSGSGLAGGAETQYF.

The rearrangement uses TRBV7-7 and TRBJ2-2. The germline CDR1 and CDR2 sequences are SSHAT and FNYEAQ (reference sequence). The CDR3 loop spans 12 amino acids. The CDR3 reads CASGLATGELFF.

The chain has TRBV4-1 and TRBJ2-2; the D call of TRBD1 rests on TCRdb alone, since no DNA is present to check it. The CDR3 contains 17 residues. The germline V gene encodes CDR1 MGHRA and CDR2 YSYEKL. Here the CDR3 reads CASSQERDRANTGELFF.

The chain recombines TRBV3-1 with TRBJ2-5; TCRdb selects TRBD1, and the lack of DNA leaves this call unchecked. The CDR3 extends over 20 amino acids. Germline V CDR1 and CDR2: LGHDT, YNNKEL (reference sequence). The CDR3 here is CASSHHFMETRDGTREAQYF.

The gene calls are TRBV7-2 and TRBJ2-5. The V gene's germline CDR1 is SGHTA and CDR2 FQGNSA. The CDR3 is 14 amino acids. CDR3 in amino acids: CASSLTTYQETQYF.

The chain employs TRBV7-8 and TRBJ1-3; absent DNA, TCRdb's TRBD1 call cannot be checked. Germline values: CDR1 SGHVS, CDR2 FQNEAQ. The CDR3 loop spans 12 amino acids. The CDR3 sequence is CASSSGGNTIYF.

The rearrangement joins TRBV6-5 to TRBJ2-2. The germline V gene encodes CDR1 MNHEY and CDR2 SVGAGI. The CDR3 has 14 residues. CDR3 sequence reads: CASSYTVVAGELFF.

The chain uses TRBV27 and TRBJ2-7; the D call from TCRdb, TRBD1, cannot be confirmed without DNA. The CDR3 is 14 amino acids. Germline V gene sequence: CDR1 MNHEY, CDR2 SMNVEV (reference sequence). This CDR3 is CASSKSSQGYEQYF.

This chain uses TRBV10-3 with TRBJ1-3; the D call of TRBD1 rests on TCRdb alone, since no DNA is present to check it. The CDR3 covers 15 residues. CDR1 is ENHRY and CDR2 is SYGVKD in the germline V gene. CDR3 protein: CAISPRGGVGNTIYF.